The 21 T cell receptor beta chains reported below all come from one sample, sequenced in a study of metastatic and nonmetastatic thyroid tumors. MiXCR was used by TCRdb to re-call the PCR reads. The top ten hold 13% of the sample, which has fewer than 20,000 clones, 20% to 25% seen once. Patients were all untreated before their thyroid surgery. The sample comprised tumor tissue. Receptors were obtained from a male donor with papillary thyroid cancer or a benign thyroid nodule (not recorded which). Some clones in this sample may be carry-over from other donors' samples.

The rearrangement joins TRBV28 to TRBJ2-5; D is uncertain. This CDR3 comprises 10 residues. Deletions cut 7 bases from V and 4 bases from J, with 4 bases between. CDR1 and CDR2 (germline): MDHEN, SYDVKM. The DNA of the CDR3 is TGTGCCAGCATTCCAGAGACCCAGTACTTC. Translating gives CASIPETQYF.

This clone was counted ten times or more. V is TRBV4-1 and J is TRBJ2-1; possibly TRBD1 or TRBD2 for D (5 bases each). V lost 1 base and J lost 8, with 12 bases in between. Germline CDR1 and CDR2: MGHRA and YSYEKL. The CDR3 has 14 residues. The CDR3 sequence: CASSQVPGRDEQFF. The CDR3 DNA reads TGCGCCAGCAGCCAAGTTCCGGGGCGGGATGAGCAGTTCTTC.

The chain is built from TRBV11-3 and TRBJ2-1, with D tentatively TRBD1 (6 bases). V was pared by 5 bases and J by 4 bases, with 15 bases between. The CDR3 consists of 15 residues. Germline loops: CDR1 SGHNT, CDR2 YENEEA. The DNA of the CDR3 is TGTGCCAGCAGCCCGGCCGGGACAAGGTACAATGAGCAGTTCTTC. This gives the protein CASSPAGTRYNEQFF.

This clone was observed a handful of times. A read error may be the cause here, since a much bigger clone is one base away. The chain couples TRBV6-1 to TRBJ2-7; D may correspond to TRBD1 or TRBD2 (5 bases each). Looked up from germline, CDR1 is MNHNS and CDR2 is SASEGT. The CDR3 covers 15 residues. V was trimmed by 6 bases and J by 1 base, leaving 16 bases between them. CDR3 protein: CASSRPGDVSYEQYF. In DNA form, the CDR3 reads TGTGCCAGCAGCCGCCCCGGGGACGTTTCCTACGAGCAGTACTTC.

This clone was picked up a small number of times. This rearrangement joins TRBV7-3 to TRBJ2-1; D is possibly TRBD2 (5 bases). This CDR3 has 15 residues. Per the germline V gene, CDR1 is SGHTA and CDR2 is FQGTGA. The germline V and J ends were trimmed by 3 bases and 4 bases, with 13 bases remaining between them. CDR3 sequence (DNA): TGTGCCAGCAGCTTCGGGCTAGCAGAATACAATGAGCAGTTCTTC. It encodes CASSFGLAEYNEQFF.

The rearrangement uses TRBV5-1 and TRBJ2-2, with D maybe TRBD2 (6 bases). Germline CDR1 reads SGHRS; CDR2 reads YFSETQ. CDR3 length: 14 amino acids. Trimming removed 0 bases at V and 7 bases at J, with 10 bases between. CDR3 nucleotides: TGCGCCAGCAGCTTGGCCTGGGGGGACGGGGAGCTGTTTTTT. It translates to CASSLAWGDGELFF.

This clone appeared a single time. The rearrangement joins TRBV11-3 to TRBJ1-3; D call uncertain. The V end lost 1 base, the J end lost 8 bases, and 15 bases lay between the germline ends. From germline, CDR1 is SGHNT and CDR2 YENEEA. CDR3 length: 15 residues. The CDR3 is CASSLVGPGMDTIYF. The CDR3 region has the DNA TGTGCCAGCAGCTTAGTCGGTCCGGGGATGGACACCATATATTTT.

This clone was recorded many times. The V call is TRBV5-5, the J call TRBJ1-1; 7 bases map to TRBD1. J lost 1 base, V lost 0 bases, and 6 bases had no gene match. The CDR3 has 16 amino acids. CDR1 SGHKS and CDR2 YYEKEE come from the germline V gene (reference sequence). For the CDR3, the DNA is TGTGCCAGCAGCTTGGACCCAGGGGGTGAGAACACTGAAGCTTTCTTT. Residues: CASSLDPGGENTEAFF.

This clone qualifies as medium-sized. This chain joins TRBV6-1 and TRBJ1-2; D uncertain. V was trimmed by 6 bases and J by 7 bases, leaving 21 bases between them. Germline V gene data show CDR1 as MNHNS and CDR2 as SASEGT. This CDR3 is 15 amino acids long. The CDR3 coding sequence is TGTGCCAGCAGAGATCTTAGTGGGCTCGAGAGTGGCTACACCTTC. Its protein is CASRDLSGLESGYTF.

This clone is medium-sized (0.01 to 0.1%). Other DNA sequences in this sample translate to the same CDR3. The J gene is TRBJ2-1, the V gene TRBV10-1; TRBD2 might be the D (5 bases). Trimming pared 0 bases from V and 5 bases from J, leaving 14 bases between. The germline V gene encodes CDR1 WNHNN and CDR2 SYGVQD (reference sequence). The CDR3 spans 16 residues. Written as DNA, the CDR3 is TGCGCCAGCAGTGAGTCGGTACTAGGGCTGAACAATGAGCAGTTCTTC. Its translation: CASSESVLGLNNEQFF.

This clone was counted at least ten times. This chain joins TRBV4-1 and TRBJ2-3, with 7 bases lining up with TRBD2. The CDR3 extends over 14 amino acids. Losses at the gene ends were 6 bases for V and 1 base for J; bases not matched to a gene: 4. Germline values: CDR1 MGHRA, CDR2 YSYEKL. CDR3 DNA sequence: TGCGCCAGCAGTCCTACTAGCGGCACAGATACGCAGTATTTT. Its translation: CASSPTSGTDTQYF.

This clone appeared a few times. The gene calls are TRBV6-1 and TRBJ1-2; D not resolved. V lost 8 bases and J lost 2, with 9 bases in between. CDR1 is MNHNS and CDR2 is SASEGT in the germline V gene. The CDR3 length is 12 residues. CDR3 sequence (DNA): TGTGCCAGCGCAGCTCTGAACTATGGCTACACCTTC. It specifies CASAALNYGYTF.

This clone qualifies as medium-sized. This chain joins TRBV2 and TRBJ1-2; 10 positions agree with TRBD1. Germline V gene data show CDR1 as SNHLY and CDR2 as FYNNEI. The CDR3 runs 13 residues. The trim removed 6 bases at V and 2 bases at J, leaving 0 bases unmatched. CDR3 DNA: TGTGCCAGCAGGGGACAGGGGAACTATGGCTACACCTTC. This encodes CASRGQGNYGYTF.

This clone occurred a few times. The V call is TRBV6-7, the J call TRBJ2-5; 8 nucleotides align to TRBD1. Being an ORF, TRBV6-7 has a function that is uncertain. The junction had 0 bases not matched to a gene; V was cut back by 4 bases and J by 2 bases. The CDR3 contains 13 residues. The CDR3 DNA reads as TGTGCCAGCAGTTGGGACAGGCAAGAGACCCAGTACTTC. Its translation is CASSWDRQETQYF.

The V gene is TRBV3-1, the J gene TRBJ1-4; no definite D call. Germline CDR1 and CDR2: LGHDT and YNNKEL (reference sequence). V shed 1 base and J shed 0 bases, with 15 bases lying between them. CDR3 length equals 18 residues. The CDR3 sequence is CASSQGLLDSATNEKLFF. DNA for the CDR3: TGTGCCAGCAGCCAAGGTCTCCTCGACTCTGCAACTAATGAAAAACTGTTTTTT. Based on the CDR3 plus reference TRBV3-1 and TRBJ1-4, the full variable domain is DTAVSQTPKYLVTQMGNDKSIKCEQNLGHDTMYWYKQDSKKFLKIMFSYNNKELIINETVPNRFSPKSPDKAHLNLHINSLELGDSAVYFCASSQGLLDSATNEKLFFGSGTQLSVL.

This clone was seen just once. CDR3 region: CASSESVAGASYEQYF. The CDR3 DNA follows: TGTGCCAGCAGTGAAAGTGTAGCGGGGGCATCCTACGAGCAGTACTTC. This rearrangement joins TRBV2 to TRBJ2-7; 9 bases agree with TRBD2. The V and J ends lost 2 bases and 1 base, in that order; junction bases with no gene match: 6. Germline V lookup: CDR1 SNHLY, CDR2 FYNNEI. The CDR3 runs to 16 residues.

In its sample, this clone was seen many times. The rearrangement joins TRBV20-1 to TRBJ2-3, with 9 bases lining up with TRBD2. In germline, CDR1 is DFQATT, CDR2 SNEGSKA (reference sequence). Unmatched junction bases numbered 12, after V lost 7 bases and J lost 4 bases. CDR3 length: 15 amino acids. The CDR3 reads CSGSKELAGSDTQYF. The CDR3 region has the DNA TGCAGTGGTTCGAAAGAGCTAGCGGGATCAGATACGCAGTATTTT.

The chain couples TRBV20-1 to TRBJ2-7, with 7 bases identical to TRBD1. The length of the CDR3 is 12 residues. Per germline, CDR1 DFQATT and CDR2 SNEGSKA (reference sequence). Trimming cost V 4 bases and J 3 bases; bases outside gene matches: 3. Written as DNA, the CDR3 is TGCAGTGCTACCCGGGACAGCTACGAGCAGTACTTC. Translating gives CSATRDSYEQYF.

This clone is medium-sized (0.01 to 0.1%) within its sample. The rearrangement links TRBV12-3 or TRBV12-4 to TRBJ2-7, with D maybe TRBD1 (6 bases). V was shortened by 3 bases and J by 3 bases, with 9 bases between the two germline ends. The CDR3 extends over 13 amino acids. The CDR3 nucleotides read TGTGCCAGCAGTTTTAGGACAGTCTACGAGCAGTACTTC. Its translation is CASSFRTVYEQYF.

The chain uses TRBV12-3 or TRBV12-4 and TRBJ1-4, with 8 bases lining up with TRBD1. Trimming took 4 bases from V and 4 from J; bases not matched to a gene: 5. The CDR3 loop spans 15 amino acids. DNA for the CDR3: TGTGCCAGCAGTTCCCGGGACAGGAGTAATGAAAAACTGTTTTTT. This translates into CASSSRDRSNEKLFF.

The chain links TRBV5-1 to TRBJ2-3, with D hard to call. The V end was cut by 1 base, the J end by 3 bases, with 15 bases between. Per the germline V gene, CDR1 is SGHRS and CDR2 is YFSETQ. This CDR3 comprises 16 residues. In DNA form, the CDR3 reads TGCGCCAGCAGCTTGTTAACTTGGGTGACGACAGATACGCAGTATTTT. Its translation is CASSLLTWVTTDTQYF. The full variable domain, its missing parts supplied by reference TRBV5-1 and TRBJ2-3, is KAGVTQTPRYLIKTRGQQVTLSCSPISGHRSVSWYQQTPGQGLQFLFEYFSETQRNKGNFPGRFSGRQFSNSRSEMNVSTLELGDSALYLCASSLLTWVTTDTQYFGPGTRLTVL.